This entry describes one TCR beta chain. Its antigen is not yet known. No quality values exist for individual bases; no much larger clone is one base distant. This specimen belongs to a study of Ad26.COV2.S vaccination and SARS-CoV-2 variants (dated by TCRdb to about 2021). Context from the whole study: Sequencing of the TCRbeta repertoire served to evaluate the specificity and breadth of SARS-CoV-2-reactive T cell receptors following Ad26.COV2.S vaccination. The TCR-sequenced set comprised about 32 samples: around 20 Ad26.COV2.S vaccine recipients, 5 placebo recipients and 8 SARS-CoV-2 convalescent individuals. The research as a whole found: After vaccination, substantial breadth of spike-specific CD8+ and CD4+ T cell responses was reported. Non-spike TCR breadth was comparable between vaccine and placebo recipients, consistent with the vaccine containing only spike. The authors noted that the TCR breadth and depth analyses may have underestimated total T cell responses. Higher spike-specific TCR breadth was observed in Ad26.COV2.S recipients than in placebo recipients (P = 0.0014).

The germline V gene (reference sequence) supplies CDR1 MNHEY and CDR2 SMNVEV. V and J lose 4 bases and 2 bases, and a span of 14 bases separates them. The CDR3 has 15 amino acids, counting the end cysteine and phenylalanine. The entry retains the CDR3 DNA only, 45 bases that are in frame from base 1. The immunoSEQ Assay was the method used to sequence TCRbeta CDR3 regions. After extraction, genomic DNA underwent amplification by bias-controlled multiplex PCR, followed by high-throughput sequencing. The paper's data handling went like this. Collapsing and filtering of sequences were performed to quantify the absolute abundance of each unique TCRbeta CDR3 region. T cell fraction was estimated by normalizing TCRbeta template counts to usable DNA, which was measured by amplifying reference genes present in all nucleated cells. Repertoire TCRs were annotated as SARS-CoV-2-specific when V gene, CDR3 amino acid sequence and J gene were exactly matched to a known reactive TCR set. The reference SARS-CoV-2 TCR set was obtained from MIRA and was filtered for enrichment in COVID-19-positive ImmuneCODE repertoires, whereby public or cross-reactive TCRs were removed. Using the MIRA antigens, annotated TCRs were further analysed by specific ORF or by position within an ORF. Breadth was defined as annotated unique rearrangements over total unique productive rearrangements; depth was the summed frequency of those rearrangements. Group comparisons of TCR breadth used two-sided Wilcoxon rank-sum tests. Here the immuneACCESS table is served through TCRdb, limited to in-frame sequences with V and J called. Missing clones are a known gap in these copies; in checked studies unresolved V genes cover under half, and the rest lacks a known reason. V, J and clone size are taken as reported in that table, and D and trimming were inferred from the DNA itself. Here the sample has about 180,000 clones; around nine tenths occur a single time. The ten largest clones represent about 5.5% of the sample.

Interpreted using the paper, the time point label stands for: individuals recovered from natural SARS-CoV-2 infection. The sequence derives from a human donor who had recovered from COVID-19. The chain is assembled from TRBV27 and TRBJ1-1; the D region possibly corresponds to TRBD1 (5 bases align). The sample here was peripheral blood, taken after recovery from COVID-19. The nucleotide sequence is given as TGTGCCAGCAGTTCATCCGGGACGGGCAACACTGAAGCTTTCTTT. It is translated as CASSSSGTGNTEAFF.